These T cell receptor beta chains were read from a single sample in a study of shared clonotypes between healthy human individuals. Clones were read by immunoSEQ multiplex PCR, and TCRdb kept only the in-frame ones, dropping some. The profile covers over 2 million clones, with approximately 90% appearing a single time and 0.37% taken by the ten largest. The sample taken for sequencing was naive CD4+ T cells from PBMCs. The source is a man aged 18 to 29 in good health. Some clones in this sample may be carry-over from other donors' samples. Both conserved end residues are part of each CDR3. Fields, in order: D gene, J gene, V gene, clone size, CDR3 DNA, CDR3 protein. The D gene is left open where the match is weak. A row's size may be missing; if present it is once, few, many or a size class.

D: TRBD1; J: TRBJ2-7; V: TRBV19; size: -; DNA: TGTGCCAGTAGTGTAAACGACAGGGACTCCTACGAGCAGTACTTC; CDR3: CASSVNDRDSYEQYF
D: TRBD1; J: TRBJ1-1; V: TRBV4-2; size: -; DNA: TGTGCCAGCAGCCGGATTGGGACAGGGAACACTGAAGCTTTCTTT; CDR3: CASSRIGTGNTEAFF
D: -; J: TRBJ2-4; V: TRBV14; size: few; DNA: TGTGCCAGCAGCCAAGATGGGGGGCAGTACTTC; CDR3: CASSQDGGQYF
D: TRBD1; J: TRBJ1-2; V: TRBV5-1; size: -; DNA: TGCGCCAGCAGCCGACAGGGGGGAGAACATGGCTACACCTTC; CDR3: CASSRQGGEHGYTF
D: -; J: TRBJ1-5; V: TRBV19; size: -; DNA: TGTGCCAGTCAGCCCCGGGGTAGGCGCAATCAGCCCCAGCATTTT; CDR3: CASQPRGRRNQPQHF
D: TRBD1; J: TRBJ2-7; V: TRBV6-5; size: -; DNA: TGTGCCAGCAGTTACCGGGACAGGGGAACCTACGAGCAGTACTTC; CDR3: CASSYRDRGTYEQYF
D: -; J: TRBJ2-7; V: TRBV19; size: -; DNA: TGTGCCAGTAGTATTGTCAGGGGGGACTACGAGCAGTACTTC; CDR3: CASSIVRGDYEQYF
D: -; J: TRBJ2-7; V: TRBV6-1; size: once; DNA: TGTGCCAGCAGTGAAATCCCGCACGGTTACTACGAGCAGTACTTC; CDR3: CASSEIPHGYYEQYF
D: -; J: TRBJ1-2; V: TRBV28; size: -; DNA: TGTGCCAGCAGTTTGCGACAGCCCTATGGCTACACCTTC; CDR3: CASSLRQPYGYTF
D: -; J: TRBJ2-7; V: TRBV5-1; size: once; DNA: TGCGCCAGCAGCCGGGACGAATCCTACGAGCAGTACTTC; CDR3: CASSRDESYEQYF
D: -; J: TRBJ2-1; V: TRBV28; size: -; DNA: TGTGCCAGCAGCCTCACCGGGGACTCTTACAATGAGCAGTTCTTC; CDR3: CASSLTGDSYNEQFF
D: -; J: TRBJ1-1; V: TRBV2; size: -; DNA: TGTGCCAGCACGGGGGAGGTGAACACTGAAGCTTTCTTT; CDR3: CASTGEVNTEAFF
D: TRBD1; J: TRBJ1-1; V: TRBV28; size: once; DNA: TGTGTTACGTGGCAAGGGGGCGCTTCCCAACCTGAAGCTTTCTTT; CDR3: CVTWQGGASQPEAFF
D: TRBD1; J: TRBJ1-4; V: TRBV5-5; size: -; DNA: TGTGCCAGCAGCTTGGGACAGGGGAATGAAAAACTGTTTTTT; CDR3: CASSLGQGNEKLFF
D: -; J: TRBJ2-5; V: TRBV28; size: -; DNA: TGTGCCAGCAGTACCTTCGGAGAGACCCAGTACTTC; CDR3: CASSTFGETQYF
D: -; J: TRBJ2-1; V: TRBV10-3; size: once; DNA: TGTGCCATCAGTCGCAGCGGACCGTACAATGAGCAGTTCTTC; CDR3: CAISRSGPYNEQFF